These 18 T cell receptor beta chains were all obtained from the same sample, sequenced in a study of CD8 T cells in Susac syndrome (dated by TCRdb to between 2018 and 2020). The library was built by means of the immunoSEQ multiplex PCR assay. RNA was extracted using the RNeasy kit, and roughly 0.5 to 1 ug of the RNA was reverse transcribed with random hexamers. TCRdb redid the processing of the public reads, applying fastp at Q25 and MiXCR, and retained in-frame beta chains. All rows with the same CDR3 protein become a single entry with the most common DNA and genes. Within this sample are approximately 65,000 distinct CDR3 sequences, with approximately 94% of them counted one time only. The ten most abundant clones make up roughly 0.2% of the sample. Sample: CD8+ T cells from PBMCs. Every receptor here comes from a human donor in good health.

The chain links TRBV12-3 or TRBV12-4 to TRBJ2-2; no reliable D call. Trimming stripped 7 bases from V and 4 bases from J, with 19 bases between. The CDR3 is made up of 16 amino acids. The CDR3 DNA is TGTGCCAGCACCAAAGAGCCCCAGGTCTCCACCGGGGAGCTGTTTTTT. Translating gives CASTKEPQVSTGELFF.

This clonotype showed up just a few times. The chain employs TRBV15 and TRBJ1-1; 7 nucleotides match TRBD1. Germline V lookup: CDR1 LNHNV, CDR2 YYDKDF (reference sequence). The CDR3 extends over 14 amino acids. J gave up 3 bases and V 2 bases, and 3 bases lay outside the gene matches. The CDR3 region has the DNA TGTGCCACCAGCAGATCCAGGGGGGACACTGAAGCTTTCTTT. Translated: CATSRSRGDTEAFF.

CDR3 DNA: TGTGCCAGCAGCCAAGATGAATCCCTAGCGGGGGCCACAGATACGCAGTATTTT. The encoded protein is CASSQDESLAGATDTQYF. The rearrangement joins TRBV3-1 to TRBJ2-3; 10 bases are a match to TRBD2. The CDR3 sequence is 18 residues long. V was clipped by 0 bases and J by 2 bases; unmatched bases: 8. In germline, CDR1 is LGHDT, CDR2 YNNKEL (reference sequence).

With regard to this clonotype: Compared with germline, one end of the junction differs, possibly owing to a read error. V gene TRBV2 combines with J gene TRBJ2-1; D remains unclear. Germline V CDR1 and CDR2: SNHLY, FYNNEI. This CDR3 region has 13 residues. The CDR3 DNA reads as TGTGCCAGCAGCGAAGACGGTTACAATGAGCAGTTCTTC. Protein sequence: CASSEDGYNEQFF.

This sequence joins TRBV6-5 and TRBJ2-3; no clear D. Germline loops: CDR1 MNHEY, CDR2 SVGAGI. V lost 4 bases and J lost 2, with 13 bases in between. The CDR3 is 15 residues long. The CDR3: CASSSPRAFTDTQYF. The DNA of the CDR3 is TGTGCCAGCAGTTCTCCACGGGCCTTCACAGATACGCAGTATTTT.

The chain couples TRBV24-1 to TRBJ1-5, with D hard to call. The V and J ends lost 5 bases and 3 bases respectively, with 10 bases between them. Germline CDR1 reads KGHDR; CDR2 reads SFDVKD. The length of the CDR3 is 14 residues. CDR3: CATSVQRNNQPQHF. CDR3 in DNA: TGTGCCACCAGTGTACAGCGAAACAATCAGCCCCAGCATTTT.

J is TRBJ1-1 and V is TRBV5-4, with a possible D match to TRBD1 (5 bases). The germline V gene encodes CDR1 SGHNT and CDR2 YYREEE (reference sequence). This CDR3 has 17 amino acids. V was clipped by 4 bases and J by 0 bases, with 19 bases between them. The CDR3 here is CASSPLSGPPMNTEAFF. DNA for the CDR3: TGTGCCAGCAGCCCGCTATCGGGGCCCCCTATGAACACTGAAGCTTTCTTT.

CDR3 region: CASSSGQAFSAGANVLTF. CDR3 bases: TGTGCCAGCAGCTCGGGACAGGCATTTTCTGCTGGGGCCAACGTCCTGACTTTC. The V gene is TRBV11-3, the J gene TRBJ2-6; TRBD1 matches at 8 bases. Germline lookup yields CDR1 SGHNT and CDR2 YENEEA. CDR3 length: 18 amino acids. Trimming cost V 4 bases and J 2 bases; bases outside gene matches: 10.

CDR3 residues: CASSPTGNEQFF. In DNA, the CDR3 is TGTGCCAGCAGCCCAACAGGGAATGAGCAGTTCTTC. The chain employs TRBV12-3 or TRBV12-4 and TRBJ2-1; possibly TRBD1 for D (6 bases). There are 12 residues in the CDR3. V shed 6 bases and J shed 7 bases, with 10 bases lying between them.

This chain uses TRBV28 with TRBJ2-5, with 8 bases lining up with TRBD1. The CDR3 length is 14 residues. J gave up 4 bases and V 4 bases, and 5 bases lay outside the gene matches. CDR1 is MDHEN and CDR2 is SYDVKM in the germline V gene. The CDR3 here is CASSSEDRAETQYF. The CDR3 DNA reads TGTGCCAGCAGTTCGGAGGACAGGGCAGAGACCCAGTACTTC.

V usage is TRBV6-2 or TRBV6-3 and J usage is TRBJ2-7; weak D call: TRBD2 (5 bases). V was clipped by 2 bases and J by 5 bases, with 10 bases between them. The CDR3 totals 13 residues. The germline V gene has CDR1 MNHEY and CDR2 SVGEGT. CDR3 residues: CASSYGVGNEQYF. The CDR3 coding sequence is TGTGCCAGCAGTTACGGTGTCGGGAACGAGCAGTACTTC.

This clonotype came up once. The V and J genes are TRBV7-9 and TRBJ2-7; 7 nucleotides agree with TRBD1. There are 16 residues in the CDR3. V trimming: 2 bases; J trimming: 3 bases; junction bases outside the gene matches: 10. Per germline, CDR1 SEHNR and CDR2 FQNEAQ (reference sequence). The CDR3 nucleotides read TGTGCCAGCAGCTTATCTCGAGGGGGCAACAACTACGAGCAGTACTTC. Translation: CASSLSRGGNNYEQYF.

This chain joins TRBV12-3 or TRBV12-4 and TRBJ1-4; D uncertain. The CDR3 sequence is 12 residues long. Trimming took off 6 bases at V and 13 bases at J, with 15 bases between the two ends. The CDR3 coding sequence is TGTGCCAGCAGCTGGACGGGTTCGTTACTGTTTTTT. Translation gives CASSWTGSLLFF.

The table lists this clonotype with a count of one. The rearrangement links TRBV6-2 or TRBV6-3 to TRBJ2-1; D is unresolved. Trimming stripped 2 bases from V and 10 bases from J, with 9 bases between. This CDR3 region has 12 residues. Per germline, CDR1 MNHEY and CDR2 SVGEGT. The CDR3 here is CASSYPAPEQFF. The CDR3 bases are TGTGCCAGCAGTTACCCAGCCCCGGAGCAGTTCTTC.

The CDR3 spells CASSATTDLGLDEQFF. Here the CDR3 DNA reads TGTGCCAGCAGTGCAACGACAGACCTTGGATTGGATGAGCAGTTCTTC. The rearrangement joins TRBV12-3 or TRBV12-4 to TRBJ2-1, with a possible D match to TRBD1 (5 bases). The CDR3 length is 16 residues. Between the trimmed V and J ends, which lost 5 bases and 8 bases, there was a span of 22 bases.

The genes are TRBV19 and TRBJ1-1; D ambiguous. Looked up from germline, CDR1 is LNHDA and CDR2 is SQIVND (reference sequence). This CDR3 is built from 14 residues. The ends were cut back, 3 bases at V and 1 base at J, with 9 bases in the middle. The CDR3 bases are TGTGCCAGTAGTATTGGGCACACGAACACTGAAGCTTTCTTT. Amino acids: CASSIGHTNTEAFF.

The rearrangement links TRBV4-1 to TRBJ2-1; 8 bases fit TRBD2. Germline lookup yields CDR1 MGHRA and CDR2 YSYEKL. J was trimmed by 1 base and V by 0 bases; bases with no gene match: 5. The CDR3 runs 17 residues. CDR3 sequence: CASSQDPRGGSYNEQFF. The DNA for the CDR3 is TGCGCCAGCAGCCAAGATCCCCGGGGGGGGTCCTACAATGAGCAGTTCTTC.

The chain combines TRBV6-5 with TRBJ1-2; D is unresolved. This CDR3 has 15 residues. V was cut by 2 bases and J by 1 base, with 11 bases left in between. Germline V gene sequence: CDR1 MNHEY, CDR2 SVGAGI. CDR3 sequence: CASSYRTENNYGYTF. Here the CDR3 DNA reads TGTGCCAGCAGTTACAGAACAGAAAATAACTATGGCTACACCTTC.